Listed here is a single T cell receptor beta chain. Its specificity is unknown. At one end the junction does not follow the germline gene, possibly because of a read error. Participating donors were healthy, HIV-negative adults free of recent acute infections or vaccinations. Donors, without exception, were Caucasian adults residing in Nashville, Tennessee. This entry comes from a study of shared clonotypes between healthy human individuals. Study-wide results and caveats: The represented genetic and exposure-history diversity was limited by the small number of donors.

The table came from immunoSEQ multiplex PCR; TCRdb's copy has only in-frame clones and leaves some out. The sample has nearly 1 million clones, more than 75% seen once. Sequencing was carried out using memory CD4+ T cells sorted from blood. Subset: CD45RA-negative fraction. The source of this sequence is a man between 18 and 35 years old in good health.

The CDR3 spells CASGYGGLYTEAFF. In DNA form, the CDR3 reads TGTGCCAGCGGGTACGGGGGGTTGTACACCGAAGCTTTCTTT. The rearrangement joins TRBV6-1 to TRBJ1-1, with D possibly matching TRBD1 (5 bases). This CDR3 is built from 14 residues. Looked up from germline, CDR1 is MNHNS and CDR2 is SASEGT.